Listed below are T cell receptor beta chains from one sample, sequenced in a study of a mutant IDH1 vaccine in newly diagnosed glioma. Sequencing used immunoSEQ multiplex PCR; TCRdb keeps in-frame clones, though not all of them. The table has roughly 21,000 clones, around 85% seen once. The specimen was PBMCs, collected from a glioma patient treated with radiotherapy, temozolomide or both. The source is a man in his forties with glioma. CDR3s include the opening cysteine and the closing phenylalanine or tryptophan. The D gene is left open where the match is weak. Rows may omit the clone size; those that give it use once, few, many or a size class.

v_call	clone_size	j_call	d_call	cdr3_nt	cdr3_aa
TRBV19	-	TRBJ1-3	-	TGTGCCAGTAGTCTGGGATCTGGAAACACCATATATTTT	CASSLGSGNTIYF
TRBV18	once	TRBJ1-6	TRBD1	TGTGCCAGCTCACCCGGGACAGGGAGAGGGAATTCACCCCTCCACTTT	CASSPGTGRGNSPLHF
TRBV7-2	-	TRBJ1-2	-	TGTGCCAGCAGCCCCAGCCCAGGGATTAATGGCTATGGCTACACCTTC	CASSPSPGINGYGYTF
TRBV9	-	TRBJ1-2	-	TGTGCCAGCAGCGTAGGGGGAGTTGCCTATGGCTACACCTTC	CASSVGGVAYGYTF
TRBV6-1	-	TRBJ1-2	TRBD1	TGTGCCAGCAGTAGAGGGACAGGGGGCCCTGATGGCTACACCTTC	CASSRGTGGPDGYTF
TRBV5-4	-	TRBJ1-2	TRBD1	TGTGCCAGCCAACAGGGGGTCAACTATGGCTACACCTTC	CASQQGVNYGYTF
TRBV2	-	TRBJ2-1	-	TGTGCCAGCGTAGTCCAGGGTTCCTACAATGAGCAGTTCTTC	CASVVQGSYNEQFF
TRBV4-3	-	TRBJ2-1	-	TGCGCCAGCAGCCCTCGCATGGGATACAACAATGAGCAGTTCTTC	CASSPRMGYNNEQFF
TRBV6-5	-	TRBJ2-2	-	TGTGCCAGCAGTCTGAGCGGCACCGGGGAGCTGTTTTTT	CASSLSGTGELFF
TRBV6-4	few	TRBJ1-2	-	TGTGCCAGCAGTGACGAGGCGGGGGGGCTACGCTATGGCTACACCTTC	CASSDEAGGLRYGYTF
TRBV14	-	TRBJ1-2	-	TGTGCCAGCAGCCAGGGGGCGAGGTATGGCTACACCTTC	CASSQGARYGYTF
TRBV29-1	few	TRBJ1-2	-	TGCAGCGTTGAGCGGGGGGCCTATGGCTACACCTTC	CSVERGAYGYTF
TRBV5-1	-	TRBJ2-1	-	TGCGCCAGCACCTCAGTCCTAGGGGATGAGCAGTTCTTC	CASTSVLGDEQFF
TRBV7-9	-	TRBJ1-1	TRBD1	TGTGCCAGCAGCTTGACAGGGGGCTGGTCGAACACTGAAGCTTTCTTT	CASSLTGGWSNTEAFF
TRBV9	-	TRBJ1-3	-	TGTGCCAGCAGCGTAGAGGGTCGAAACACCATATATTTT	CASSVEGRNTIYF
TRBV4-1	-	TRBJ1-5	TRBD1	TGCGCCAGCAGCCTGACAGGGGGCTCGGTTCAGCCCCAGCATTTT	CASSLTGGSVQPQHF
TRBV10-1	-	TRBJ1-1	-	TGCGCCAGCAGTGAGTCGACCAGGGTGGTAACTGAAGCTTTCTTT	CASSESTRVVTEAFF
TRBV5-4	-	TRBJ1-4	TRBD1	TGTGCCAGCAGCCACAACTCAGGACAGGGCGAACTGTTTTTT	CASSHNSGQGELFF
TRBV30	-	TRBJ1-3	TRBD1	TGTGCCTGTACCACAGGGGGCGCGGGAAACACCATATATTTT	CACTTGGAGNTIYF
TRBV19	few	TRBJ1-1	-	TGTGCCAGTAGTTCCTATTCCACAGGGACGGAAGCTTTCTTT	CASSSYSTGTEAFF
TRBV15	once	TRBJ1-2	-	TGTGCCACCAGCAGAGATTTACAGAACTATGGCTACACCTTC	CATSRDLQNYGYTF
TRBV5-1	-	TRBJ1-2	TRBD1	TGCGCCAGCAGCGCAACAGGGGACTATGGCTACACCTTC	CASSATGDYGYTF
TRBV6-1	-	TRBJ1-4	-	TGTGCCAGCAGTTTACTCCAGAGGGGGGAAAAACTGTTTTTT	CASSLLQRGEKLFF
TRBV19	-	TRBJ1-3	-	TGTGCCAGTAGTATGGACAGTACCTCTGGAAACACCATATATTTT	CASSMDSTSGNTIYF
TRBV6-5	-	TRBJ2-2	TRBD1	TGTGCCAGTTCTATGGGACAGGGGGGGAGAGGGGAGCTGTTTTTT	CASSMGQGGRGELFF
TRBV11-2	-	TRBJ1-3	-	TGTGCCAGCACGCGGACTGCGGGACAATCTGGAAACACCATATATTTT	CASTRTAGQSGNTIYF
TRBV9	few	TRBJ1-1	TRBD1	TGTGCCAGCAGCGTAGAACAGGGGCGGGCTGAAGCTTTCTTT	CASSVEQGRAEAFF
TRBV4-1	-	TRBJ1-1	-	TGCGCCAGCAGCCAAGGACAGCCCCGGATGAACACTGAAGCTTTCTTT	CASSQGQPRMNTEAFF
TRBV2	-	TRBJ2-2	-	TGTGCCAGCAGTGAATTGGTCACCGGGGAGCTGTTTTTT	CASSELVTGELFF